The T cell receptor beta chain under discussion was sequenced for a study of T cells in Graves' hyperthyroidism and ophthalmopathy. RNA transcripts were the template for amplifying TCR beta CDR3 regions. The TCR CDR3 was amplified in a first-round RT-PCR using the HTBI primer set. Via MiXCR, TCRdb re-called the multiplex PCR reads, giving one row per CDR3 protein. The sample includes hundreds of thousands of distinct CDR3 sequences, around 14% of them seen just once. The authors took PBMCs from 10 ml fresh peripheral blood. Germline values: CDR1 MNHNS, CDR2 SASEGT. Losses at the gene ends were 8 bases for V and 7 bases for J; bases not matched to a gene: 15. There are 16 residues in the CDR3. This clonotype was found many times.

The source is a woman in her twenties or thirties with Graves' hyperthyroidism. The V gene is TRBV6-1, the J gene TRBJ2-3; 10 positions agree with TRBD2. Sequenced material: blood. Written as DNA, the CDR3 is TGTGCCAGCGGAGGTTTAGCGGGAGGCCGCGGGAATACGCAGTATTTT. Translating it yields CASGGLAGGRGNTQYF.